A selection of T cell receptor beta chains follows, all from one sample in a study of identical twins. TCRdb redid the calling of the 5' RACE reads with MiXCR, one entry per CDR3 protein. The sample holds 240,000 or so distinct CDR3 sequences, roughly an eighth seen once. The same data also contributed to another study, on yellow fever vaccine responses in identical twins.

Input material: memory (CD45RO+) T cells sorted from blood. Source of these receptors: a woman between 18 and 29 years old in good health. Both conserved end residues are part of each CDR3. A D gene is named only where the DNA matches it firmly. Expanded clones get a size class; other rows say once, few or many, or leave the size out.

CDR3aa: CASSVSSGTNEQFF
CDR3nt: TGTGCCAGCAGTGTCTCATCGGGGACCAATGAGCAGTTCTTC
j_gene: TRBJ2-1
d_gene: -
v_gene: TRBV6-4
abundance: -

CDR3aa: CASSGRAPSETQYF
CDR3nt: TGTGCCAGCAGCGGACGGGCCCCCTCGGAGACCCAGTACTTC
j_gene: TRBJ2-5
d_gene: -
v_gene: TRBV7-2
abundance: few

CDR3aa: CASSELRVTTGNTIYF
CDR3nt: TGTGCCAGCAGTGAATTAAGGGTTACCACTGGAAACACCATATATTTT
j_gene: TRBJ1-3
d_gene: -
v_gene: TRBV25-1
abundance: many

CDR3aa: CASSRPASSYEQYF
CDR3nt: TGCGCCAGCAGCAGACCGGCTAGCTCCTACGAGCAGTACTTC
j_gene: TRBJ2-7
d_gene: -
v_gene: TRBV5-1
abundance: few

CDR3aa: CASSSQTRHGETQYF
CDR3nt: TGTGCCAGCAGCTCTCAGACCCGCCACGGGGAGACCCAGTACTTC
j_gene: TRBJ2-5
d_gene: -
v_gene: TRBV7-9
abundance: -

CDR3aa: CASSYELGSYEQYF
CDR3nt: TGTGCCAGCAGTTACGAACTAGGGTCCTACGAGCAGTACTTC
j_gene: TRBJ2-7
d_gene: -
v_gene: TRBV6-5
abundance: few

CDR3aa: CSARLTLVYNEQFF
CDR3nt: TGCAGTGCTAGGCTCACCCTCGTATACAATGAGCAGTTCTTC
j_gene: TRBJ2-1
d_gene: -
v_gene: TRBV20-1
abundance: many

CDR3aa: CASSWTSGDYEQYF
CDR3nt: TGCGCCAGCAGCTGGACTAGCGGGGATTACGAGCAGTACTTC
j_gene: TRBJ2-7
d_gene: TRBD2
v_gene: TRBV5-1
abundance: many

CDR3aa: CASSPQLKETQYF
CDR3nt: TGTGCCAGCTCACCACAGCTGAAAGAGACCCAGTACTTC
j_gene: TRBJ2-5
d_gene: -
v_gene: TRBV18
abundance: -

CDR3aa: CASSLWGRGNTDTQYF
CDR3nt: TGCGCCAGCAGCTTGTGGGGGCGGGGGAACACAGATACGCAGTATTTT
j_gene: TRBJ2-3
d_gene: -
v_gene: TRBV5-1
abundance: -

CDR3aa: CSARSQRGNTDTQYF
CDR3nt: TGCAGTGCTAGATCGCAGCGGGGGAACACAGATACGCAGTATTTT
j_gene: TRBJ2-3
d_gene: TRBD2
v_gene: TRBV20-1
abundance: few

CDR3aa: CASSMQTRGPYEQYF
CDR3nt: TGTGCCAGCAGTATGCAGACAAGGGGCCCCTACGAGCAGTACTTC
j_gene: TRBJ2-7
d_gene: -
v_gene: TRBV27
abundance: few

CDR3aa: CASSWTEVYEQYF
CDR3nt: TGTGCCAGCAGTTGGACAGAAGTCTACGAGCAGTACTTC
j_gene: TRBJ2-7
d_gene: -
v_gene: TRBV2
abundance: -

CDR3aa: CASRDRGTSDTQYF
CDR3nt: TGTGCCAGCAGAGACAGGGGGACCTCAGATACGCAGTATTTT
j_gene: TRBJ2-3
d_gene: TRBD1
v_gene: TRBV6-1
abundance: few

CDR3aa: CASSQVGTSGFNEQFF
CDR3nt: TGTGCCAGCAGCCAAGTAGGGACTAGCGGGTTCAATGAGCAGTTCTTC
j_gene: TRBJ2-1
d_gene: TRBD2
v_gene: TRBV4-2
abundance: many

CDR3aa: CATSRNPQRTEAQYF
CDR3nt: TGTGCCACCAGCAGAAACCCACAGCGGACCGAGGCCCAGTACTTC
j_gene: TRBJ2-5
d_gene: -
v_gene: TRBV15
abundance: many

CDR3aa: CASSRTRAYNEQFF
CDR3nt: TGCGCCAGCAGCAGGACTAGGGCGTACAATGAGCAGTTCTTC
j_gene: TRBJ2-1
d_gene: TRBD2
v_gene: TRBV5-1
abundance: few

CDR3aa: CSARDPGQDTGELFF
CDR3nt: TGCAGTGCTAGAGACCCGGGACAGGACACCGGGGAGCTGTTTTTT
j_gene: TRBJ2-2
d_gene: TRBD1
v_gene: TRBV20-1
abundance: -

CDR3aa: CASSYGTGGSETQYF
CDR3nt: TGCGCCAGCAGCTACGGGACAGGGGGCTCAGAGACCCAGTACTTC
j_gene: TRBJ2-5
d_gene: TRBD1
v_gene: TRBV5-1
abundance: few

CDR3aa: CASSLGTGTSGGVFTDTQYF
CDR3nt: TGTGCCAGCAGTTTAGGAACTGGGACTAGCGGGGGGGTTTTCACAGATACGCAGTATTTT
j_gene: TRBJ2-3
d_gene: TRBD2
v_gene: TRBV28
abundance: -

CDR3aa: CASSLEAREQYF
CDR3nt: TGTGCCAGCAGCTTAGAGGCCCGCGAGCAGTACTTC
j_gene: TRBJ2-7
d_gene: -
v_gene: TRBV7-2
abundance: few

CDR3aa: CASGGGAVVQFF
CDR3nt: TGTGCCAGCGGAGGGGGGGCGGTGGTGCAGTTCTTC
j_gene: TRBJ2-1
d_gene: -
v_gene: TRBV25-1
abundance: -

CDR3aa: CASSTPGSGGAQETQYF
CDR3nt: TGTGCCAGTAGTACCCCCGGAAGCGGGGGGGCCCAAGAGACCCAGTACTTC
j_gene: TRBJ2-5
d_gene: TRBD2
v_gene: TRBV19
abundance: once

CDR3aa: CARSRSSAPAPKAGGNTIYF
CDR3nt: TGTGCCAGAAGCCGCTCGTCTGCCCCCGCTCCTAAAGCGGGAGGAAACACCATATATTTT
j_gene: TRBJ1-3
d_gene: -
v_gene: TRBV5-3
abundance: few

CDR3aa: CATSRSSGERANTGELFF
CDR3nt: TGTGCCACCAGCAGGTCCTCCGGGGAGCGGGCGAACACCGGGGAGCTGTTTTTT
j_gene: TRBJ2-2
d_gene: -
v_gene: TRBV15
abundance: many

CDR3aa: CSARYKEAKNIQYF
CDR3nt: TGCAGTGCTAGGTACAAGGAGGCCAAAAACATTCAGTACTTC
j_gene: TRBJ2-4
d_gene: -
v_gene: TRBV20-1
abundance: few

CDR3aa: CASSFGQINEKLFF
CDR3nt: TGCGCCAGCAGCTTCGGACAGATTAATGAAAAACTGTTTTTT
j_gene: TRBJ1-4
d_gene: -
v_gene: TRBV5-1
abundance: many

CDR3aa: CASSGTSGAGGELFF
CDR3nt: TGTGCCAGCAGCGGGACTAGCGGGGCGGGGGGGGAGCTGTTTTTT
j_gene: TRBJ2-2
d_gene: TRBD2
v_gene: TRBV4-2
abundance: few

CDR3aa: CASRTGTSIEQYF
CDR3nt: TGTGCCAGCAGAACCGGGACCTCCATCGAGCAGTACTTC
j_gene: TRBJ2-7
d_gene: -
v_gene: TRBV6-1
abundance: few

CDR3aa: CASRFTGTIPDTQYF
CDR3nt: TGCGCCAGCAGGTTTACCGGGACAATCCCAGATACGCAGTATTTT
j_gene: TRBJ2-3
d_gene: -
v_gene: TRBV5-1
abundance: -

CDR3aa: CASSPNPGQGFNEQFF
CDR3nt: TGTGCCAGCTCACCAAATCCGGGACAGGGATTCAATGAGCAGTTCTTC
j_gene: TRBJ2-1
d_gene: TRBD1
v_gene: TRBV18
abundance: few

CDR3aa: CASSEFHSGNEQFF
CDR3nt: TGCGCCAGCAGTGAATTCCACTCGGGCAATGAGCAGTTCTTC
j_gene: TRBJ2-1
d_gene: -
v_gene: TRBV10-2
abundance: -

CDR3aa: CASSPIFGGGMNTEAFF
CDR3nt: TGTGCCAGCAGCCCGATCTTCGGGGGGGGAATGAACACTGAAGCTTTCTTT
j_gene: TRBJ1-1
d_gene: -
v_gene: TRBV5-6
abundance: -

CDR3aa: CASRLRGNSPLHF
CDR3nt: TGCGCCAGCAGATTACGGGGAAATTCACCCCTCCACTTT
j_gene: TRBJ1-6
d_gene: -
v_gene: TRBV6-5
abundance: -

CDR3aa: CASSCHPGRASEKLFF
CDR3nt: TGTGCCAGCAGCTGCCATCCGGGACGGGCTAGTGAAAAACTGTTTTTT
j_gene: TRBJ1-4
d_gene: -
v_gene: TRBV7-3
abundance: few

CDR3aa: CASSLRGENTGELFF
CDR3nt: TGTGCCAGCAGCTTACGCGGGGAAAACACCGGGGAGCTGTTTTTT
j_gene: TRBJ2-2
d_gene: -
v_gene: TRBV7-8
abundance: few

CDR3aa: CASRAFRDQPQHF
CDR3nt: TGTGCCAGCAGAGCGTTTAGGGATCAGCCCCAGCATTTT
j_gene: TRBJ1-5
d_gene: -
v_gene: TRBV12-3/TRBV12-4
abundance: -

CDR3aa: CASSVLLTTSGSRNEQFF
CDR3nt: TGTGCCAGCAGCGTTCTTCTAACTACTAGCGGGAGCCGAAATGAGCAGTTCTTC
j_gene: TRBJ2-1
d_gene: TRBD2
v_gene: TRBV9
abundance: -

CDR3aa: CASTNKKYEQYF
CDR3nt: TGTGCCAGCACAAATAAAAAGTACGAGCAGTACTTC
j_gene: TRBJ2-7
d_gene: -
v_gene: TRBV6-5
abundance: many

CDR3aa: CASSLRRMTDTQYF
CDR3nt: TGCGCCAGCAGCTTGAGAAGGATGACAGATACGCAGTATTTT
j_gene: TRBJ2-3
d_gene: -
v_gene: TRBV5-1
abundance: many

CDR3aa: CASSPMSYEQYF
CDR3nt: TGTGCCAGCTCACCAATGTCCTACGAGCAGTACTTC
j_gene: TRBJ2-7
d_gene: -
v_gene: TRBV18
abundance: many

CDR3aa: CSARGDRDYGYTF
CDR3nt: TGCAGTGCTCGTGGGGACAGAGATTATGGCTACACCTTC
j_gene: TRBJ1-2
d_gene: TRBD1
v_gene: TRBV20-1
abundance: -

CDR3aa: CSARPYTDQETQYF
CDR3nt: TGCAGTGCTAGACCCTACACAGATCAAGAGACCCAGTACTTC
j_gene: TRBJ2-5
d_gene: -
v_gene: TRBV20-1
abundance: -

CDR3aa: CASSLGGQPLYGYTF
CDR3nt: TGTGCCAGCAGTTTAGGGGGACAGCCGCTCTATGGCTACACCTTC
j_gene: TRBJ1-2
d_gene: TRBD1
v_gene: TRBV28
abundance: -

CDR3aa: CATSGTGGGQGISGELFF
CDR3nt: TGTGCCACCAGTGGCACGGGAGGGGGACAGGGAATTTCCGGGGAGCTGTTTTTT
j_gene: TRBJ2-2
d_gene: -
v_gene: TRBV24-1
abundance: few

CDR3aa: CASSSGTHGDTQYF
CDR3nt: TGTGCCAGCAGCAGTGGGACGCACGGGGATACGCAGTATTTT
j_gene: TRBJ2-3
d_gene: -
v_gene: TRBV7-6
abundance: few

CDR3aa: CASSQESGGLAGGGNEQFF
CDR3nt: TGCGCCAGCAGCCAAGAGTCCGGGGGACTAGCGGGAGGCGGAAATGAGCAGTTCTTC
j_gene: TRBJ2-1
d_gene: TRBD2
v_gene: TRBV4-3
abundance: -

CDR3aa: CASRPVPSVLTQYF
CDR3nt: TGTGCCAGCAGACCCGTCCCGTCGGTGTTGACCCAGTACTTC
j_gene: TRBJ2-5
d_gene: -
v_gene: TRBV7-2
abundance: -

CDR3aa: CASSLVSGLQAKNIQYF
CDR3nt: TGTGCCAGCAGCTTAGTTTCAGGGCTCCAAGCCAAAAACATTCAGTACTTC
j_gene: TRBJ2-4
d_gene: -
v_gene: TRBV7-8
abundance: -

CDR3aa: CASSFVGRGYEQYF
CDR3nt: TGTGCCAGCAGTTTTGTTGGCAGGGGTTACGAGCAGTACTTC
j_gene: TRBJ2-7
d_gene: -
v_gene: TRBV12-3/TRBV12-4
abundance: few

CDR3aa: CASLGENTGELFF
CDR3nt: TGTGCCAGCCTGGGGGAGAACACCGGGGAGCTGTTTTTT
j_gene: TRBJ2-2
d_gene: -
v_gene: TRBV12-3/TRBV12-4
abundance: many

CDR3aa: CASSPDQRRGGRETQYF
CDR3nt: TGCGCCAGCAGCCCAGACCAACGGAGAGGAGGGAGAGAGACCCAGTACTTC
j_gene: TRBJ2-5
d_gene: -
v_gene: TRBV5-1
abundance: few

CDR3aa: CASSSMVTSGIRDTQYF
CDR3nt: TGTGCCAGCAGTTCTATGGTGACTAGCGGGATCCGGGATACGCAGTATTTT
j_gene: TRBJ2-3
d_gene: TRBD2
v_gene: TRBV27
abundance: -

CDR3aa: CASSPTQGGTEAFF
CDR3nt: TGTGCCAGCAGCCCTACGCAGGGTGGGACTGAAGCTTTCTTT
j_gene: TRBJ1-1
d_gene: -
v_gene: TRBV3-1
abundance: many